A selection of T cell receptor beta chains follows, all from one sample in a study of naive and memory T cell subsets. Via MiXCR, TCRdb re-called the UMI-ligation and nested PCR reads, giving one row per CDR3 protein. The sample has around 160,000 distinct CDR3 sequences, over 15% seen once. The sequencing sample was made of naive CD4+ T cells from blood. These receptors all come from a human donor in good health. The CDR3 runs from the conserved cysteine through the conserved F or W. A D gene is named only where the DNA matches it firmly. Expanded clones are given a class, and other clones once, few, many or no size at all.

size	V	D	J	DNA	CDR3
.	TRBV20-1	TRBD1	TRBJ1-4	TGCAGTGCAAGGGACAGGGTAGGCGAAAAACTGTTTTTT	CSARDRVGEKLFF
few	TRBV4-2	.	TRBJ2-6	TGTGCCAGCAGCCAAGAAGGGATCTCTGGGGCCAACGTCCTGACTTTC	CASSQEGISGANVLTF
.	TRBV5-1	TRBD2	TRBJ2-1	TGCGCCAGCAGCTCGACTAGCGGCAATGAGCAGTTCTTC	CASSSTSGNEQFF
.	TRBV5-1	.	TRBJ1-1	TGCGCCAGCAGCTCAGACGGCAAAGTGAACACTGAAGCTTTCTTT	CASSSDGKVNTEAFF
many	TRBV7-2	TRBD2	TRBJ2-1	TGTGCCAGCAGCCCGAGCGGGAGCTCCTACAATGAGCAGTTCTTC	CASSPSGSSYNEQFF
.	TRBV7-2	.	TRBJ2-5	TGTGCCAGCAGCCCCGCTTTGAAAGAGACCCAGTACTTC	CASSPALKETQYF
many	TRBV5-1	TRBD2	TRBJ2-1	TGCGCCAGCAGCTTGCCCCCTAGCGGGATCCCACTTTCCTACAATGAGCAGTTCTTC	CASSLPPSGIPLSYNEQFF
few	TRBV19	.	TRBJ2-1	TGTGCCAGTGCTCTGGGACAAGGCAGCTACAATGAGCAGTTCTTC	CASALGQGSYNEQFF
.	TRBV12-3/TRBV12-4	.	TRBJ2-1	TGTGCCAGCAGACCCGACGGGAGCTCCTACAATGAGCAGTTCTTC	CASRPDGSSYNEQFF
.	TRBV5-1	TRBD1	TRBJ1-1	TGCGCCAGCAGACAAGGGACAGGGGGCTTTGAAGCTTTCTTT	CASRQGTGGFEAFF
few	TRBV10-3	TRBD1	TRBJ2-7	TGTGCCATCAGTGAGTTGGGACAGCTTCAGTACTTC	CAISELGQLQYF
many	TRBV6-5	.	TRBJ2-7	TGTGCCAGCAGTTACTCGAGACCCGCCGGAAGCTCCTACGAGCAGTACTTC	CASSYSRPAGSSYEQYF
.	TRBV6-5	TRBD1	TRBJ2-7	TGTGCCAGCAGTTACGAGGGGGCAAGGAACGAGCAGTACTTC	CASSYEGARNEQYF
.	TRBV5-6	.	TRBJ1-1	TGTGCCAGCAGCTTGGCCGGGGGGCTTTTCTTGAACACTGAAGCTTTCTTT	CASSLAGGLFLNTEAFF
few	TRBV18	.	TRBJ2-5	TGTGCCAGCTCACCACTGGGAGAGACCCAGTACTTC	CASSPLGETQYF
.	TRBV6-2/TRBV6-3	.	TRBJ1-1	TGTGCCAGCAGTTCCCCGACTCAGGGAGGAACTGAAGCTTTCTTT	CASSSPTQGGTEAFF
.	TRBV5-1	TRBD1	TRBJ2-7	TGCGCCAGCAGCTTGGAAGAGGGGGCAGGGGACGAGCAGTACTTC	CASSLEEGAGDEQYF
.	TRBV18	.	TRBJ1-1	TGTGCCAGCTCCGAAGGGGGGAACACTGAAGCTTTCTTT	CASSEGGNTEAFF
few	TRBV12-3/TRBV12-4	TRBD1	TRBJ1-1	TGTGCCAGCAGATTAGGGGGCCAGAACACTGAAGCTTTCTTT	CASRLGGQNTEAFF
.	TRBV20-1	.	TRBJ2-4	TGCAGTGCTAGGCCTGGGGCCCTAACCATTCAGTACTTC	CSARPGALTIQYF
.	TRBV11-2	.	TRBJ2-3	TGTGCCAGCAGCCTTGGACTGCGATCTAGCACAGATACGCAGTATTTT	CASSLGLRSSTDTQYF
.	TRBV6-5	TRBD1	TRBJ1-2	TGTGCCAGCAGTCGGACAGGGGGTCTCACCTTC	CASSRTGGLTF
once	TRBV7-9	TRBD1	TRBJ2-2	TGTGGTGACAGGGGGGACACCGGGGAGCTGTTTTTT	CGDRGDTGELFF
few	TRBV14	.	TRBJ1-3	TGTGCCAGCAGCCATATGAAACAGGGTTCTGGAAACACCATATATTTT	CASSHMKQGSGNTIYF
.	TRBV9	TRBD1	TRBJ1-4	TGTGCCAGCAGCCTTGGACAGGCCACTAATGAAAAACTGTTTTTT	CASSLGQATNEKLFF
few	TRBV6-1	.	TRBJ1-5	TGTGCCAGCAGGCGGCAGAGCAATCAGCCCCAGCATTTT	CASRRQSNQPQHF
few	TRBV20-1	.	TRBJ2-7	TGCAGTGCTAGTTCTCTTGCGGACAGCTCCTACGAGCAGTACTTC	CSASSLADSSYEQYF
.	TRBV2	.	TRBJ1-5	TGTGCCAGCAGTGAAGGACAGCGGTATAGCAATCAGCCCCAGCATTTT	CASSEGQRYSNQPQHF
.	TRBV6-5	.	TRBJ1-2	TGTGCCAGCAGAGCAGGAGGGCCCGGAGGCTACACCTTC	CASRAGGPGGYTF
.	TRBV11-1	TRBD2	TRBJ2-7	TGTGCCAGCAGCTTAGTGGGAGCTAGCGGGCCCTACGAGCAGTACTTC	CASSLVGASGPYEQYF
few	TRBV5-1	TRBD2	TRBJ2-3	TGCGCCAGCAGCTTGATAGCGGGACGAGTCACAGATACGCAGTATTTT	CASSLIAGRVTDTQYF
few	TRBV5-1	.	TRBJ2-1	TGCGCCAGCAGCTTGTTACGGCAGGAGGGGGACAATGAGCAGTTCTTC	CASSLLRQEGDNEQFF
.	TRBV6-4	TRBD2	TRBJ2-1	TGTGCCCCTGCTTCCGGCGCGGGAGTGCCCAGGAATGAGCAGTTCTTC	CAPASGAGVPRNEQFF
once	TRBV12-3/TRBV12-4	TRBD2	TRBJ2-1	TGTGCCAGCAGTTTGGGACTAGCGGGAGGGACTTTTTACAATGAGCAGTTCTTC	CASSLGLAGGTFYNEQFF
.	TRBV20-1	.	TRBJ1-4	TGCAGTGCTAGAGGGTCCTACGGGGGGGATTTGGAAAAACTGTTTTTT	CSARGSYGGDLEKLFF
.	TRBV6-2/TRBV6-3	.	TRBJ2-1	TGTGCCAGCAGTTACCGGTTTAGGGGTCTGGGGGCAAGGGAGCAGTTCTTC	CASSYRFRGLGAREQFF
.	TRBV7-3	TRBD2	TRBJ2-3	TGTGCCAGCAGCTTATGGTCCGGGAGGGCCGGCGCAGATACGCAGTATTTT	CASSLWSGRAGADTQYF
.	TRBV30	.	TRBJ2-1	TGTGCCTGGACGGACTACAATGAGCAGTTCTTC	CAWTDYNEQFF
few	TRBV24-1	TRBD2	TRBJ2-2	TGTGCCACCAGTGACCCCCGGGAGGGGGACACCGGGGAGCTGTTTTTT	CATSDPREGDTGELFF
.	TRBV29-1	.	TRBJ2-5	TGCAGCGGTAGAGAAGGGGCAGAGACCCAGTACTTC	CSGREGAETQYF
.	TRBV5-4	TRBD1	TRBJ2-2	TGTGCCAGCAGCGTAGACCCGGGACAGGGATTCAACGGGGAGCTGTTTTTT	CASSVDPGQGFNGELFF
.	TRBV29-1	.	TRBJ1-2	TGCAGCGGGCGACCAGGGGAATTGGATGGCTACACCTTC	CSGRPGELDGYTF
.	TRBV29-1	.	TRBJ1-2	TGCAGCGTTAGACGGACCACCGCCCGTGGAGGCTACACCTTC	CSVRRTTARGGYTF
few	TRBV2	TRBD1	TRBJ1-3	TGTGCCAGCACGGGTAGGGGGCCCGATTCTGGAAACACCATATATTTT	CASTGRGPDSGNTIYF
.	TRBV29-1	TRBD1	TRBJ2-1	TGCAGCGTTGTTGAACAGGGGGCTTACGGTGAGCAGTTCTTC	CSVVEQGAYGEQFF